The 23 T cell receptor beta chains below all came from one sample that was sequenced in a study of cytomegalovirus exposure and HLA in healthy donors. With 60 Vbeta and 13 Jbeta primers, the PCR was carried out. TCRdb keeps only in-frame clones here, not all; method: immunoSEQ multiplex PCR. This sample has around 100,000 clones, with more than 60% found just once. The material sequenced was PBMCs. Receptors were obtained from a woman younger than 30 in good health and CMV-seropositive.

The chain joins TRBV29-1 to TRBJ2-3, with 8 bases lining up with TRBD2. Unmatched junction bases numbered 6, after V lost 7 bases and J lost 0 bases. The CDR3 is made up of 14 amino acids. Germline V gene sequence: CDR1 SQVTM, CDR2 ANQGSEA. This chain's CDR3 is CSAQASGSTDTQYF. DNA of the CDR3: TGCAGCGCCCAGGCTAGCGGGAGCACAGATACGCAGTATTTT.

This rearrangement joins TRBV6-5 to TRBJ1-1; TRBD1 might be the D (5 bases). With 2 bases removed from V and 8 bases from J, the gap between germline ends came to 15 bases. Germline assignment: CDR1 MNHEY and CDR2 SVGAGI. This CDR3 has 14 amino acids. CDR3 DNA sequence: TGTGCCAGCAGTTACGATGGGACTTACGGGGAAGCTTTCTTT. It specifies CASSYDGTYGEAFF.

This rearrangement joins TRBV10-3 to TRBJ1-5; D is ambiguous. V lost 5 bases, J lost 1 base, and 9 bases lay in between. The germline V gene encodes CDR1 ENHRY and CDR2 SYGVKD. The CDR3 is made up of 14 amino acids. Here the CDR3 DNA reads TGTGCCATCAGTAGAGCGGAGAGCAATCAGCCCCAGCATTTT. Its translation is CAISRAESNQPQHF.

This rearrangement joins TRBV19 to TRBJ1-3, with TRBD1 matching over 8 bases. The CDR3 totals 17 residues. V shed 1 base and J 1 base; nucleotides not matched to a gene: 6. CDR1 LNHDA and CDR2 SQIVND come from the germline V gene (reference sequence). As DNA, the CDR3 is TGTGCCAGTAGTATAGTCGTGACAGGGGCATCTGGAAACACCATATATTTT. It is translated as CASSIVVTGASGNTIYF.

The chain is built from TRBV7-9 and TRBJ2-7, with a tentative D call TRBD1 (6 bases). Trimming took off 5 bases at V and 2 bases at J, with 10 bases between the two ends. CDR1 and CDR2 (germline): SEHNR, FQNEAQ (reference sequence). This CDR3 region has 13 residues. CDR3 amino acids: CASSLDSPYEQYF. CDR3 DNA sequence: TGTGCCAGCAGCCTGGACAGCCCCTACGAGCAGTACTTC.

This chain connects TRBV23-1 to TRBJ2-3, with 9 bases that match TRBD2. TRBV23-1 is known as an ORF, though its function is uncertain. The V segment lost 0 bases and the J segment 3 bases; nucleotides outside the gene matches: 16. This CDR3 spans 20 amino acids. CDR3: CASSQSRLAGRSGGTDTQYF. The CDR3 region has the DNA TGCGCCAGCAGTCAATCGCGGCTAGCGGGACGAAGCGGGGGGACAGATACGCAGTATTTT.

The chain combines TRBV14 with TRBJ2-5; D is unresolved. CDR1 and CDR2 (germline): SGHDN, FVKESK. CDR3 length: 11 amino acids. Between the trimmed V and J ends, which lost 4 bases and 8 bases, there was a span of 8 bases. Here the CDR3 reads CASSRDTTQYF. The CDR3 bases are TGTGCCAGCAGCCGAGACACAACCCAGTACTTC.

V usage is TRBV4-3 and J usage is TRBJ2-3; D unclear. Germline V lookup: CDR1 LGHNA, CDR2 YSLEER. The CDR3 consists of 16 residues. Trimming pared 0 bases from V and 0 bases from J, leaving 10 bases between. This CDR3 reads CASSQDYSSSTDTQYF. DNA of the CDR3: TGCGCCAGCAGCCAAGATTACAGTTCTAGCACAGATACGCAGTATTTT.

The chain employs TRBV6-4 and TRBJ1-1, with 8 bases fitting TRBD1. V dropped 2 bases and J dropped 11; count of bases not matched to a gene: 13. The germline V gene encodes CDR1 MRHNA and CDR2 SNTAGT. The CDR3 spans 15 residues. DNA of the CDR3: TGTGCCAGCAGTGACCCCGGGACAGGCCGAGCTCAGGCTTTCTTT. This gives the protein CASSDPGTGRAQAFF.

This sequence joins TRBV19 and TRBJ1-5; the match to TRBD1 covers 9 bases. Germline V gene data show CDR1 as LNHDA and CDR2 as SQIVND (reference sequence). Unmatched junction bases numbered 12, after V lost 5 bases and J lost 7 bases. CDR3 length: 16 amino acids. This chain's CDR3 is CASSPWLDRGDQPQHF. CDR3 sequence (DNA): TGTGCCAGTAGTCCATGGCTGGACAGGGGAGACCAGCCCCAGCATTTT.

The chain has TRBV7-2 and TRBJ2-1; TRBD2 agrees at 8 bases. Trimming at V came to 2 bases and at J to 7 bases, leaving 10 bases not matched to a gene. The V gene's germline CDR1 is SGHTA and CDR2 FQGNSA. The length of the CDR3 is 16 residues. The CDR3 sequence is CASSLMASGSGNEQFF. Written as DNA, the CDR3 is TGTGCCAGCAGCTTAATGGCCAGCGGGAGTGGTAATGAGCAGTTCTTC.

The chain is built from TRBV5-1 and TRBJ1-5; D gene uncertain. The CDR3 runs to 15 residues. Per the germline V gene, CDR1 is SGHRS and CDR2 is YFSETQ. The V and J ends lost 0 bases and 6 bases respectively, with 13 bases between them. In DNA form, the CDR3 reads TGCGCCAGCAGCTTGGGAGGAAGAGGATCTCAGCCCCAGCATTTT. The encoded protein is CASSLGGRGSQPQHF.

The CDR3 spells CASSHFYGLSGNSYEQYF. In nucleotides, the CDR3 is TGTGCCAGCAGCCATTTCTATGGACTGAGCGGGAACTCCTACGAGCAGTACTTC. The chain links TRBV7-9 to TRBJ2-7, with 7 positions matching TRBD2. The CDR3 runs to 18 residues. Germline CDR1 SEHNR, CDR2 FQNEAQ (reference sequence). V shed 5 bases, J shed 0 bases, and the junction held 16 bases outside the gene matches.

This rearrangement joins TRBV28 to TRBJ2-3; D ambiguous. The germline CDR1 and CDR2 sequences are MDHEN and SYDVKM. The length of the CDR3 is 13 residues. Trimming removed 3 bases at V and 4 bases at J, with 8 bases between. CDR3 protein: CASSFRRADTQYF. CDR3 DNA: TGTGCCAGCAGTTTCCGTCGCGCAGATACGCAGTATTTT.

The V call is TRBV21-1, the J call TRBJ2-7; TRBD1, as called in the table, went unchecked against the DNA. TRBV21-1 is labeled a pseudogene. The CDR3 covers 14 residues. The CDR3 sequence is CASSTRTDLYEQYF. The CDR3 DNA reads TGTGCCAGCAGCACCAGGACAGATCTCTACGAGCAGTACTTC.

V and J are TRBV30 and TRBJ2-1; 8 positions match TRBD1. Germline lookup yields CDR1 GTSNPN and CDR2 SVGIG (reference sequence). The V segment lost 5 bases and the J segment 0 bases; nucleotides outside the gene matches: 6. The CDR3 spans 15 residues. Written as DNA, the CDR3 is TGTGCCTGGGAAGCCGGGACAGGCTCCTACAATGAGCAGTTCTTC. Encoded protein: CAWEAGTGSYNEQFF.

The chain couples TRBV7-9 to TRBJ2-7, with 7 nucleotides matching TRBD2. In germline, CDR1 is SEHNR, CDR2 FQNEAQ (reference sequence). The ends lost 1 base at V and 5 bases at J; junction bases unmatched: 11. The CDR3 runs to 16 residues. The CDR3 DNA reads TGTGCCAGCAGCTTAGTGGGCGGGAGCGTTTCCCACGAGCAGTACTTC. Encoded protein: CASSLVGGSVSHEQYF. The entire variable domain, with the rest obtained from reference TRBV7-9 and TRBJ2-7, is as follows: DTGVSQNPRHKITKRGQNVTFRCDPISEHNRLYWYRQTLGQGPEFLTYFQNEAQLEKSRLLSDRFSAERPKGSFSTLEIQRTEQGDSAMYLCASSLVGGSVSHEQYFGPGTRLTVT.

J is TRBJ1-1 and V is TRBV28; TRBD1 agrees at 7 bases. The CDR3 spans 13 residues. Trimming removed 8 bases from V and 4 bases from J; junction bases left unmatched: 7. Per the germline V gene, CDR1 is MDHEN and CDR2 is SYDVKM. The CDR3 here is CASHRGSGTEAFF. The CDR3, as DNA: TGTGCCAGCCACAGGGGTTCGGGCACTGAAGCTTTCTTT.

The chain is built from TRBV9 and TRBJ1-4; D unclear. Trimming stripped 4 bases from V and 4 bases from J, with 14 bases between. The length of the CDR3 is 15 residues. CDR1 and CDR2 from the germline V gene are SGDLS and YYNGEE. This CDR3 is CASSTPGLDNEKLFF. The CDR3 DNA follows: TGTGCCAGCAGCACTCCGGGATTAGATAATGAAAAACTGTTTTTT.

This sequence joins TRBV5-5 and TRBJ1-1; D unresolved. The CDR3 extends over 13 amino acids. The V end lost 5 bases, the J end lost 0 bases, and 8 bases lay between the germline ends. The germline CDR1 and CDR2 sequences are SGHKS and YYEKEE (reference sequence). The DNA of the CDR3 is TGTGCCAGCAGGCAAACGGTGAACACTGAAGCTTTCTTT. Its protein is CASRQTVNTEAFF.

This chain connects TRBV5-6 to TRBJ2-5, with 9 bases lining up with TRBD1. V shed 3 bases, J shed 5 bases, and the junction held 8 bases outside the gene matches. The CDR3 is 15 residues long. Per the germline V gene, CDR1 is SGHDT and CDR2 is YYEEEE. The CDR3 DNA reads TGTGCCAGCAGCTCCGGGACAGGGACTCGGGAGACCCAGTACTTC. Translation gives CASSSGTGTRETQYF.

V gene TRBV5-4 combines with J gene TRBJ2-5; D is unresolved. Germline CDR1 SGHNT, CDR2 YYREEE (reference sequence). The CDR3 runs to 12 residues. Trimming left V 2 bases short and J 4 bases short, with 6 bases between. The CDR3 DNA sequence: TGTGCCAGCAGCTTTTGGGCAGAGACCCAGTACTTC. Amino acid sequence: CASSFWAETQYF. The whole variable domain, filled in from reference TRBV5-4 and TRBJ2-5, reads ETGVTQSPTHLIKTRGQQVTLRCSSQSGHNTVSWYQQALGQGPQFIFQYYREEENGRGNFPPRFSGLQFPNYSSELNVNALELDDSALYLCASSFWAETQYFGPGTRLLVL.

Only one count was recorded for this clone. This chain connects TRBV18 to TRBJ1-5; 7 bases line up with TRBD1. V lost 3 bases to trimming and J lost 7 bases; unmatched junction nucleotides: 3. Germline V gives CDR1 KGHSH, CDR2 LQKENI. The CDR3 runs to 13 residues. The CDR3 coding sequence is TGTGCCAGCTCACCTGGGACAGACCAGCCCCAGCATTTT. Its protein is CASSPGTDQPQHF.